These 29 T cell receptor beta chains were sequenced from one sample in a study of blood T cell repertoires in COVID-19. Sequencing used immunoSEQ multiplex PCR; TCRdb keeps in-frame clones, though not all of them. The profile shows around 380,000 clones, over 65% of them singletons. Sequenced: peripheral blood. Source of these receptors: a human donor with acute or convalescent COVID-19. The donor label of this sample is uncertain.

The rearrangement uses TRBV18 and TRBJ1-2, with D possibly matching TRBD1 (5 bases). Germline lookup yields CDR1 KGHSH and CDR2 LQKENI. The germline V and J ends were trimmed by 5 bases and 4 bases, with 14 bases remaining between them. The CDR3 is made up of 14 amino acids. The CDR3 loop is CASSSRGAGYGYTF. CDR3 nucleotides: TGTGCCAGCTCATCTCGCGGGGCAGGCTATGGCTACACCTTC.

The chain couples TRBV18 to TRBJ2-2, with D hard to call. The CDR3 totals 12 residues. The germline V and J ends were trimmed by 2 bases and 7 bases, with 5 bases remaining between them. Germline V gene sequence: CDR1 KGHSH, CDR2 LQKENI. The CDR3 is CASSPSRGELFF. In DNA, the CDR3 is TGTGCCAGCTCACCAAGCCGCGGGGAGCTGTTTTTT.

This clone was observed many times. This rearrangement joins TRBV4-2 to TRBJ2-1; D might be TRBD1 (5 bases). Germline CDR1 LGHNA, CDR2 YNFKEQ. Trimming took off 0 bases at V and 0 bases at J, with 6 bases between the two ends. CDR3 length: 15 amino acids. The CDR3 sequence: CASSQEGPSYNEQFF. The CDR3, as DNA: TGTGCCAGCAGCCAAGAGGGGCCCTCCTACAATGAGCAGTTCTTC.

The chain employs TRBV30 and TRBJ2-7, with unresolved D. The CDR3 loop spans 13 amino acids. V was shortened by 0 bases and J by 6 bases, with 12 bases between the two germline ends. Germline assignment: CDR1 GTSNPN and CDR2 SVGIG (reference sequence). The CDR3 is CAWSVSSVSEQYF. The CDR3, as DNA: TGTGCCTGGAGTGTAAGTAGTGTGTCCGAGCAGTACTTC.

The genes are TRBV10-3 and TRBJ1-1; tentative D call: TRBD1 (6 bases). This CDR3 is 12 amino acids long. V was cut by 2 bases and J by 7 bases, with 8 bases left in between. The germline V gene encodes CDR1 ENHRY and CDR2 SYGVKD. DNA of the CDR3: TGTGCCATCAGTGAGACAGGGATTGAAGCTTTCTTT. It yields the protein CAISETGIEAFF.

With respect to this clone: Other DNA sequences in the sample encode the same CDR3. This rearrangement joins TRBV5-1 to TRBJ2-1; D uncertain. V was trimmed by 0 bases and J by 0 bases, leaving 10 bases between them. This CDR3 has 16 residues. The germline V gene encodes CDR1 SGHRS and CDR2 YFSETQ. CDR3 in amino acids: CASSLAGLASYNEQFF. The DNA of the CDR3 is TGCGCCAGCAGCTTGGCCGGGTTAGCCTCCTACAATGAGCAGTTCTTC.

The J gene is TRBJ2-1, the V gene TRBV6-4; D might be TRBD2 (6 bases). Germline V gives CDR1 MRHNA, CDR2 SNTAGT. CDR3 length: 15 residues. The V end was cut by 4 bases, the J end by 8 bases, with 18 bases between. This CDR3 is CASSVGGTPTDEQFF. CDR3 DNA: TGTGCCAGCAGTGTGGGCGGGACCCCCACCGATGAGCAGTTCTTC.

The chain couples TRBV18 to TRBJ1-1; D is ambiguous. The CDR3 is 16 residues long. Trimming took off 0 bases at V and 4 bases at J, with 15 bases between the two ends. CDR1 KGHSH and CDR2 LQKENI come from the germline V gene. In DNA, the CDR3 is TGTGCCAGCTCACCACCAGCGGGAGGAAAGGGCACTGAAGCTTTCTTT. Amino acid sequence: CASSPPAGGKGTEAFF.

The rearrangement links TRBV2 to TRBJ2-5, with D possibly TRBD1 on 5 matching bases. The CDR3 consists of 13 residues. Germline V gene sequence: CDR1 SNHLY, CDR2 FYNNEI. V was pared by 7 bases and J by 5 bases, with 14 bases between. CDR3 loop: CASTQDSRETQYF. DNA for the CDR3: TGTGCCAGCACCCAAGACAGCAGGGAGACCCAGTACTTC.

V and J are TRBV18 and TRBJ1-5, with D perhaps TRBD1 (5 bases). The V gene lost 3 bases and the J gene lost 7 bases, with 19 bases spanning the gap. The length of the CDR3 is 16 residues. Per the germline V gene, CDR1 is KGHSH and CDR2 is LQKENI. Here the CDR3 DNA reads TGTGCCAGCTCACCTCCCGAGGGGAGGGTTGGCCAGCCCCAGCATTTT. As protein: CASSPPEGRVGQPQHF.

The chain links TRBV27 to TRBJ2-5; TRBD2 is a possible D gene (5 bases). The CDR3 runs to 13 residues. With 5 bases removed from V and 3 bases from J, the gap between germline ends came to 10 bases. The germline CDR1 and CDR2 sequences are MNHEY and SMNVEV (reference sequence). The CDR3 is CASSMDGEETQYF. The DNA for the CDR3 is TGTGCCAGCAGTATGGACGGGGAAGAGACCCAGTACTTC.

This rearrangement joins TRBV5-4 to TRBJ2-1; D perhaps matches TRBD2 (6 bases). Germline lookup yields CDR1 SGHNT and CDR2 YYREEE (reference sequence). CDR3 size: 15 residues. V lost 4 bases, J lost 4 bases, and 15 bases lay in between. In nucleotides, the CDR3 is TGTGCCAGCAGCCGTGGAGGGGCTTCATACAATGAGCAGTTCTTC. It specifies CASSRGGASYNEQFF.

The rearrangement uses TRBV5-8 and TRBJ1-2; D call uncertain. This CDR3 spans 14 amino acids. V was shortened by 6 bases and J by 8 bases, with 20 bases between the two germline ends. Germline V gives CDR1 SGHTS, CDR2 YDEGEE. CDR3 sequence: CASTRLLVVRGYTF. CDR3 bases: TGTGCCAGCACCCGCCTACTAGTCGTTCGAGGCTACACCTTC. Using reference TRBV5-8 and TRBJ1-2 for the parts outside the CDR3, the full variable domain is EAGVTQSPTHLIKTRGQQATLRCSPISGHTSVYWYQQALGLGLQFLLWYDEGEERNRGNFPPRFSGRQFPNYSSELNVNALELEDSALYLCASTRLLVVRGYTFGSGTRLTVV.

This chain joins TRBV6-5 and TRBJ1-3; a weak D match, TRBD1 (5 bases). Per the germline V gene, CDR1 is MNHEY and CDR2 is SVGAGI. The CDR3 totals 14 residues. V gave up 11 bases and J gave up 0 bases, with 14 bases separating them. The CDR3 spells CAGETGSSGNTIYF. The DNA of the CDR3 is TGTGCCGGCGAAACAGGTTCCTCTGGAAACACCATATATTTT.

As DNA, the CDR3 is TGTGCCAGCAGCTTAGTCTACAGGGCTTTCTCTGGAAACACCATATATTTT. This gives the protein CASSLVYRAFSGNTIYF. The rearrangement links TRBV7-8 to TRBJ1-3; D is possibly TRBD1 (6 bases). Germline V gives CDR1 SGHVS, CDR2 FQNEAQ. This CDR3 is built from 17 residues. With 1 base removed from V and 0 bases from J, the gap between germline ends came to 13 bases.

This clone was picked up a small number of times. The rearrangement uses TRBV19 and TRBJ2-3, with TRBD1 identical over 8 bases. The germline gives CDR1 LNHDA, CDR2 SQIVND (reference sequence). The J segment lost 5 bases and the V segment lost 5 bases, leaving 15 bases of the junction unmatched. The CDR3 sequence is 17 residues long. The CDR3 spells CASSPTTHRGMGDTQYF. As DNA, the CDR3 is TGTGCCAGTAGTCCAACGACCCACAGGGGGATGGGAGATACGCAGTATTTT.

This clone was counted a single time. This chain uses TRBV6-5 with TRBJ1-1; D gene uncertain. Germline CDR1 and CDR2: MNHEY and SVGAGI. The CDR3 contains 14 residues. Trimming shortened V by 6 bases and J by 0 bases, and 11 bases separated the two germline ends. CDR3 in DNA: TGTGCCAGCAGCGTGGGCCGGATGAACACTGAAGCTTTCTTT. This gives the protein CASSVGRMNTEAFF.

This rearrangement joins TRBV9 to TRBJ1-1; D unresolved. With 0 bases removed from V and 0 bases from J, the gap between germline ends came to 9 bases. The CDR3 spans 15 residues. Germline assignment: CDR1 SGDLS and CDR2 YYNGEE. CDR3 nucleotides: TGTGCCAGCAGCGTAGCTATGAGTTTGAACACTGAAGCTTTCTTT. It is translated as CASSVAMSLNTEAFF.

The chain uses TRBV12-3 or TRBV12-4 and TRBJ1-2; possibly TRBD1 for D (6 bases). CDR3 length equals 12 residues. Trimming pared 6 bases from V and 7 bases from J, leaving 12 bases between. The CDR3 coding sequence is TGTGCCAGCAGGGTCGGGGGGCTTGGCTACACCTTC. Translated, it gives CASRVGGLGYTF.

This chain joins TRBV19 and TRBJ2-3; D is perhaps TRBD1 (6 bases). The CDR3 spans 15 residues. CDR1 LNHDA and CDR2 SQIVND come from the germline V gene (reference sequence). V lost 4 bases and J 11 bases, leaving 22 bases between the germline ends. The CDR3 loop is CASSTERLTGSRQYF. In DNA, the CDR3 is TGTGCCAGTAGTACGGAGCGACTAACAGGGTCAAGGCAGTATTTT. Based on the CDR3 plus reference TRBV19 and TRBJ2-3, the full variable domain is DGGITQSPKYLFRKEGQNVTLSCEQNLNHDAMYWYRQDPGQGLRLIYYSQIVNDFQKGDIAEGYSVSREKKESFPLTVTSAQKNPTAFYLCASSTERLTGSRQYFGPGTRLTVL.

J is TRBJ2-7 and V is TRBV4-2; no clear D gene. CDR1 and CDR2 from the germline V gene are LGHNA and YNFKEQ. The CDR3 sequence is 15 residues long. V lost 0 bases and J 0 bases, leaving 9 bases between the germline ends. The chain's CDR3 is CASSQDLTSSYEQYF. CDR3 bases: TGTGCCAGCAGCCAAGATCTGACAAGCTCCTACGAGCAGTACTTC.

The CDR3 DNA sequence: TGTGCCTGGAGTGGAACAGGGAATTCACCCCTCCACTTT. Translated, it gives CAWSGTGNSPLHF. This rearrangement joins TRBV30 to TRBJ1-6; D perhaps matches TRBD1 (6 bases). The CDR3 contains 13 residues. The germline CDR1 and CDR2 sequences are GTSNPN and SVGIG (reference sequence). Trimming removed 1 base at V and 7 bases at J, with 8 bases between.

This clone was seen a handful of times. This rearrangement joins TRBV5-1 to TRBJ2-1; 8 bases align to TRBD2. The length of the CDR3 is 14 residues. With 7 bases clipped from V and 6 bases from J, the junction kept 9 bases outside the gene matches. Germline V CDR1 and CDR2: SGHRS, YFSETQ. The CDR3 DNA reads as TGCGCCAGCTTCAGCGGGAGAACCCCCAATGAGCAGTTCTTC. Its translation is CASFSGRTPNEQFF.

This clone was counted many times. The chain is built from TRBV7-8 and TRBJ2-7, with TRBD2 matching 8 bases. The CDR3 consists of 17 residues. Germline assignment: CDR1 SGHVS and CDR2 FQNEAQ. Trimming cost V 4 bases and J 5 bases; bases outside gene matches: 16. This CDR3 reads CASSSPGGGTRPNEQYF. Here the CDR3 DNA reads TGTGCCAGCAGCTCCCCCGGGGGGGGGACTAGGCCCAACGAGCAGTACTTC.

This CDR3 is CASSVLGGGGTEAFF. DNA for the CDR3: TGCGCCAGCAGTGTTTTGGGGGGCGGGGGCACTGAAGCTTTCTTT. The chain has TRBV10-2 and TRBJ1-1; TRBD1 is a possible D gene (6 bases). Per the germline V gene, CDR1 is WSHSY and CDR2 is SAAADI. CDR3 size: 15 residues. V was pared by 4 bases and J by 4 bases, with 16 bases between.

CDR3 sequence (DNA): TGTGCCATCAGTGAGTCAAGCAGGGATGAGCAGTTCTTC. Translated: CAISESSRDEQFF. This chain joins TRBV10-3 and TRBJ2-1, with D perhaps matching TRBD1 (5 bases). Trimming left V 0 bases short and J 8 bases short, with 8 bases between. Germline V gives CDR1 ENHRY, CDR2 SYGVKD. The CDR3 contains 13 residues.

V is TRBV12-2 and J is TRBJ1-2; the table names TRBD1, a call not compared with the DNA. TRBV12-2 is a pseudogene. The CDR3 consists of 14 residues. This CDR3 is CASRFGRAFYGYTF. The CDR3 nucleotides read TGTGCAAGTCGCTTCGGCAGGGCGTTCTATGGCTACACCTTC.

The gene calls are TRBV7-9 and TRBJ1-4; D not certain. V lost 5 bases to trimming and J lost 6 bases, with 16 bases between them. The CDR3 loop spans 15 amino acids. Germline V CDR1 and CDR2: SEHNR, FQNEAQ (reference sequence). CDR3 sequence (DNA): TGTGCCAGCAGCCCAAATCTTGGGGAGGATGAAAAACTGTTTTTT. Its translation is CASSPNLGEDEKLFF. The full variable domain, in which reference TRBV7-9 and TRBJ1-4 provide the parts outside the CDR3, is DTGVSQNPRHKITKRGQNVTFRCDPISEHNRLYWYRQTLGQGPEFLTYFQNEAQLEKSRLLSDRFSAERPKGSFSTLEIQRTEQGDSAMYLCASSPNLGEDEKLFFGSGTQLSVL.

The chain joins TRBV5-5 to TRBJ1-2; tentative D call: TRBD1 (5 bases). Trimming cost V 2 bases and J 6 bases, with 11 bases left between them. CDR1 is SGHKS, CDR2 YYEKEE, per germline (reference sequence). The CDR3 runs to 13 residues. The CDR3 protein is CASSLTGRNGYTF. The CDR3 DNA follows: TGTGCCAGCAGCTTAACAGGTCGAAATGGCTACACCTTC.